These T cell receptor beta chains were read from a single sample in a study of spatial heterogeneity in lung cancer. One entry per CDR3 protein results from TCRdb running MiXCR on the 5' RACE reads. Here the sample spans approximately 9,600 distinct CDR3 sequences, over 4.5% being singletons. This sample comprised lung tumor tissue, obtained at surgery. These receptors originate from a female donor with early-stage non-small cell lung cancer. Each CDR3 is given with its conserved first and last residue. The D gene is left open where the match is weak. Expanded clones are given a class, and other clones once, few, many or no size at all.

abundance: medium-sized; d_gene: -; j_gene: TRBJ2-3; v_gene: TRBV7-9; CDR3nt: TGTGCCAGCAGCTTAGCAGTCTTCGACAGCACAGATACGCAGTATTTT; CDR3aa: CASSLAVFDSTDTQYF
abundance: -; d_gene: -; j_gene: TRBJ2-2; v_gene: TRBV21-1; CDR3nt: TGTGCCAGCAGCAAATTAAGTCGGAGCGGGAGTACTGCCGGGGAGCTGTTTTTT; CDR3aa: CASSKLSRSGSTAGELFF
abundance: many; d_gene: TRBD1; j_gene: TRBJ1-3; v_gene: TRBV9; CDR3nt: TGTGCCAGCAGTGTCGGGACAGGGGCTGGAAACACCATATATTTT; CDR3aa: CASSVGTGAGNTIYF
abundance: -; d_gene: -; j_gene: TRBJ1-5; v_gene: TRBV7-4; CDR3nt: TGTGCCAGCGCTAAGGAACAGGGTCAGCCCCAGCATTTT; CDR3aa: CASAKEQGQPQHF
abundance: many; d_gene: -; j_gene: TRBJ1-1; v_gene: TRBV25-1; CDR3nt: TGTGCCAGCAGTGCGACGAATGAAGCCTTCTTT; CDR3aa: CASSATNEAFF
abundance: many; d_gene: -; j_gene: TRBJ1-1; v_gene: TRBV2; CDR3nt: TGTGCCACCCTCCCACAGATGAACACTGAAGCTTTCTTT; CDR3aa: CATLPQMNTEAFF
abundance: many; d_gene: -; j_gene: TRBJ1-5; v_gene: TRBV7-8; CDR3nt: TGTGCCAGCAGCTTAGGTCTAACGGGTCAGCCCCAGCATTTT; CDR3aa: CASSLGLTGQPQHF
abundance: -; d_gene: TRBD1; j_gene: TRBJ1-1; v_gene: TRBV2; CDR3nt: TGTGCCAGCAGTGAAGCACTCCCGACAGGGGATAAAGCTTTCTTT; CDR3aa: CASSEALPTGDKAFF
abundance: many; d_gene: TRBD2; j_gene: TRBJ2-1; v_gene: TRBV30; CDR3nt: TGTGCCTGGAGTGGCGGGAGGGTGGATGAGCAGTTCTTC; CDR3aa: CAWSGGRVDEQFF
abundance: medium-sized; d_gene: -; j_gene: TRBJ2-5; v_gene: TRBV25-1; CDR3nt: TGTGCCAGCAGTGAAGCCCAGGGCACCCAAGAGACCCAGTACTTC; CDR3aa: CASSEAQGTQETQYF
abundance: many; d_gene: TRBD1; j_gene: TRBJ1-5; v_gene: TRBV29-1; CDR3nt: TGCAGCGTTGTGGGGGTTCAGGGGGAGCAGCCCCAGCATTTT; CDR3aa: CSVVGVQGEQPQHF
abundance: many; d_gene: -; j_gene: TRBJ1-1; v_gene: TRBV12-3/TRBV12-4; CDR3nt: TGTGCCAGCACCTACCGTAGGGAAGGGAACACTGAAGCTTTCTTT; CDR3aa: CASTYRREGNTEAFF
abundance: medium-sized; d_gene: -; j_gene: TRBJ1-2; v_gene: TRBV6-5; CDR3nt: TGTGCCAGCAGCCCCAGTGTTCGGGGTAGTTACACCTTC; CDR3aa: CASSPSVRGSYTF
abundance: medium-sized; d_gene: -; j_gene: TRBJ1-1; v_gene: TRBV2; CDR3nt: TGTGCCAGCAGCTTACAGGAGATGAACACTGAAGCTTTCTTT; CDR3aa: CASSLQEMNTEAFF
abundance: medium-sized; d_gene: -; j_gene: TRBJ2-3; v_gene: TRBV18; CDR3nt: TGTGCCAGCTCACCACCTGGGGGAAGAAGCACAGATACGCAGTATTTT; CDR3aa: CASSPPGGRSTDTQYF
abundance: -; d_gene: -; j_gene: TRBJ2-1; v_gene: TRBV9; CDR3nt: TGTGCCAGCAGCGTAGATGGCGGCCCCTACAATGAGCAGTTCTTC; CDR3aa: CASSVDGGPYNEQFF
abundance: many; d_gene: TRBD2; j_gene: TRBJ2-1; v_gene: TRBV20-1; CDR3nt: TGCAGTGCTAGGGCAAGACTGGGACTAGCGGCCTACAATGAGCAGTTCTTC; CDR3aa: CSARARLGLAAYNEQFF
abundance: many; d_gene: -; j_gene: TRBJ1-4; v_gene: TRBV20-1; CDR3nt: TGCAGTGCTAGGGATTTGGGCAGGGGAATTGAAAAACTGTTTTTT; CDR3aa: CSARDLGRGIEKLFF
abundance: many; d_gene: -; j_gene: TRBJ1-1; v_gene: TRBV30; CDR3nt: TGTGCCTGGAGTTTAGTGCCTTTGAACACTGAAGCTTTCTTT; CDR3aa: CAWSLVPLNTEAFF
abundance: many; d_gene: -; j_gene: TRBJ2-1; v_gene: TRBV19; CDR3nt: TGTGCCAGTAGTACCCGATGGGAAGGATACAATGAGCAGTTCTTC; CDR3aa: CASSTRWEGYNEQFF